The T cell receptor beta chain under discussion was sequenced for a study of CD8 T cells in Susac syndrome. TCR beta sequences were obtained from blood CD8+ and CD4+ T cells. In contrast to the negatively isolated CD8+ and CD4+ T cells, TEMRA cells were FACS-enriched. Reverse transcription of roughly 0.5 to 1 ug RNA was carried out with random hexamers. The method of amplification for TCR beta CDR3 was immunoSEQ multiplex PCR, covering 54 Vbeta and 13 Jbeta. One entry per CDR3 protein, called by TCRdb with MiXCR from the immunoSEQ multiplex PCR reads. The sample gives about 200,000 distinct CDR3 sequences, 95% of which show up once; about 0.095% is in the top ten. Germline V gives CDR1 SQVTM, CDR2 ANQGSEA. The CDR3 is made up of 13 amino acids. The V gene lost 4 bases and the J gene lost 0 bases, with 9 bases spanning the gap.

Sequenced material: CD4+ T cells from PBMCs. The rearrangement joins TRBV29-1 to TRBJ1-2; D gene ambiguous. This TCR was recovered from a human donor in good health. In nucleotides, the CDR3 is TGCAGCGTTGCGACGGGAGCTAACTATGGCTACACCTTC. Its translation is CSVATGANYGYTF.